A selection of T cell receptor beta chains follows, all from one sample in a study of monozygotic twins with inflammatory bowel disease. For each CDR3 protein, TCRdb gives one entry from its re-call of the 5' RACE reads, without DNA. Recorded for this sample: fewer than 550,000 distinct CDR3 sequences. Sequenced input: blood. These receptors came from a human donor with ulcerative colitis or Crohn's disease, or a healthy co-twin of an affected twin (not recorded which). Both conserved end residues are part of each CDR3. The order of the fields is J gene, V gene, CDR3 protein.

J: TRBJ2-5
V: TRBV18
CDR3: CASSKGQHQETQYF

J: TRBJ2-7
V: TRBV7-8
CDR3: CASSLVGPGQYF

J: TRBJ2-5
V: TRBV7-9
CDR3: CASSSAGGAIQETQYF

J: TRBJ2-4
V: TRBV11-2
CDR3: CASSLEVGSGVHIAKNIQYF

J: TRBJ1-3
V: TRBV7-2
CDR3: CASSPFGTANSGNTIYF

J: TRBJ1-5
V: TRBV29-1
CDR3: CSVADSAGQPQHF

J: TRBJ2-2
V: TRBV18
CDR3: CASSTYGLGRGGELFF

J: TRBJ2-7
V: TRBV7-2
CDR3: CASSLVMTVSSYEQYF

J: TRBJ2-1
V: TRBV5-1
CDR3: CASSLSDNNEQFF

J: TRBJ2-6
V: TRBV25-1
CDR3: CASSPGRNSGANVLTF

J: TRBJ1-1
V: TRBV20-1
CDR3: CSPTGGAARNEAFF

J: TRBJ1-1
V: TRBV6-5
CDR3: CASSYTPWTTESEAFF

J: TRBJ2-5
V: TRBV20-1
CDR3: CSARDPGSGGHQETQYF

J: TRBJ2-1
V: TRBV27
CDR3: CASSMTGGVYNEQFF

J: TRBJ2-2
V: TRBV7-2
CDR3: CASRIAGGNTGELFF

J: TRBJ1-6
V: TRBV10-3
CDR3: CAISDGIRNSPLHF

J: TRBJ2-7
V: TRBV7-2
CDR3: CASSPGWGFREQYF

J: TRBJ2-7
V: TRBV3-1
CDR3: CASSQDWDRTYEQYF

J: TRBJ2-7
V: TRBV5-1
CDR3: CASSQTTSWSPYEQYF

J: TRBJ1-5
V: TRBV19
CDR3: CASSIAKEPQHF

J: TRBJ2-2
V: TRBV19
CDR3: CASSIVRHRGSGELFF

J: TRBJ1-1
V: TRBV9
CDR3: CASSRQANSAEAFF

J: TRBJ1-1
V: TRBV7-9
CDR3: CASSLTRDRGYTEAFF

J: TRBJ1-1
V: TRBV6-5
CDR3: CASSYGPQGITEAFF

J: TRBJ2-2
V: TRBV7-9
CDR3: CASSVTGFNTGELFF

J: TRBJ2-1
V: TRBV10-3
CDR3: CAMGNSGSPYNEQFF

J: TRBJ2-7
V: TRBV7-9
CDR3: CASSPRRGNDEQYF

J: TRBJ1-5
V: TRBV4-3
CDR3: CASSQEEGRGQPQHF

J: TRBJ2-2
V: TRBV7-8
CDR3: CASSPRDRVDITGELFF

J: TRBJ1-1
V: TRBV19
CDR3: CASSIGGTGKTEAFF

J: TRBJ1-3
V: TRBV10-2
CDR3: CASSERRGGNTIYF

J: TRBJ2-3
V: TRBV3-1
CDR3: CASSQEFGRDRRDTQYF

J: TRBJ1-5
V: TRBV7-2
CDR3: CASSLDMGTRQPQHF

J: TRBJ2-1
V: TRBV10-3
CDR3: CAILDSSYNEQFF

J: TRBJ1-6
V: TRBV5-5
CDR3: CASSFTGDPTIPLHF

J: TRBJ1-6
V: TRBV7-3
CDR3: CASSLLARGLNSPLYF

J: TRBJ1-5
V: TRBV5-1
CDR3: CASSLGGSGLNQPQHF

J: TRBJ1-2
V: TRBV10-3
CDR3: CAISEGRYGYTF

J: TRBJ2-4
V: TRBV20-1
CDR3: CSARPWVQKNIQYF

J: TRBJ2-3
V: TRBV20-1
CDR3: CSARPGVGADTQYF

J: TRBJ2-2
V: TRBV3-1
CDR3: CASSHEDWSTGELFF

J: TRBJ1-4
V: TRBV6-1
CDR3: CASSPRGPINEKLFF

J: TRBJ1-2
V: TRBV5-5
CDR3: CASSLDDSGTF

J: TRBJ2-5
V: TRBV10-3
CDR3: CAISGDQETQYF

J: TRBJ2-5
V: TRBV5-1
CDR3: CASSWERGQETQYF

J: TRBJ2-7
V: TRBV5-1
CDR3: CARVGWGLETQTYEQYF

J: TRBJ2-2
V: TRBV28
CDR3: CASGGNTGELFF

J: TRBJ2-1
V: TRBV14
CDR3: CASSHLLAGGPNEQFF